A single sample gave rise to the 12 T cell receptor beta chains below, sequenced in a study of control samples from healthy donors and cancer patients. TCRdb's copy holds only in-frame clones and misses some; the assay was immunoSEQ multiplex PCR. The data contain 150,000 to 190,000 clones, over 90% of them singletons. Sequenced input: blood. These TCRs come from a man aged 50-59 years in good health.

The CDR3 DNA follows: TGTGCCAGCACTACTCCGGGACAGGTCTCCTACGAGCAGTACTTC. Translating it yields CASTTPGQVSYEQYF. The chain uses TRBV5-6 and TRBJ2-7, with 8 positions matching TRBD1. CDR1 is SGHDT, CDR2 YYEEEE, per germline. This CDR3 comprises 15 residues. V was clipped by 6 bases and J by 0 bases; unmatched bases: 8.

The chain links TRBV18 to TRBJ2-7; 12 bases agree with TRBD2. The J segment lost 8 bases and the V segment lost 1 base, leaving 3 bases of the junction unmatched. The germline CDR1 and CDR2 sequences are KGHSH and LQKENI. The CDR3 contains 14 residues. The CDR3 region has the DNA TGTGCCAGCTCACCACAGACTAGCGGGAGCCAGCAGTACTTC. Its protein is CASSPQTSGSQQYF.

The CDR3 DNA follows: TGTGCCAGCAGTGAAGGAGTAGGGGCGCAAGGCTACACCTTC. It yields the protein CASSEGVGAQGYTF. V is TRBV2 and J is TRBJ1-2, with D possibly being TRBD1 (5 bases). Looked up from germline, CDR1 is SNHLY and CDR2 is FYNNEI. V lost 1 base and J lost 8, with 14 bases in between. The CDR3 runs to 14 residues.

The chain recombines TRBV5-1 with TRBJ1-1, with D maybe TRBD1 (6 bases). This CDR3 has 14 residues. Trimming stripped 4 bases from V and 5 bases from J, with 15 bases between. Germline values: CDR1 SGHRS, CDR2 YFSETQ. The CDR3 sequence: CASSGNTGSTEAFF. The CDR3 DNA follows: TGCGCCAGCAGCGGAAATACAGGGTCGACTGAAGCTTTCTTT.

The genes are TRBV14 and TRBJ1-2, with 7 positions matching TRBD1. Trimming at V came to 4 bases and at J to 8 bases, leaving 7 bases not matched to a gene. Germline CDR1 and CDR2: SGHDN and FVKESK. The CDR3 consists of 13 residues. The CDR3 DNA reads TGTGCCAGCAGCCCTGACAGGGTAAGAGGCTACACCTTC. This codes for CASSPDRVRGYTF. The full variable domain, in which reference TRBV14 and TRBJ1-2 provide the parts outside the CDR3, is EAGVTQFPSHSVIEKGQTVTLRCDPISGHDNLYWYRRVMGKEIKFLLHFVKESKQDESGMPNNRFLAERTGGTYSTLKVQPAELEDSGVYFCASSPDRVRGYTFGSGTRLTVV.

The J gene is TRBJ1-5, the V gene TRBV5-6, with D unresolved. CDR1 SGHDT and CDR2 YYEEEE come from the germline V gene. The CDR3 runs 15 residues. V lost 7 bases and J lost 2, with 16 bases in between. The CDR3 protein is CASYSRRSRNQPQHF. CDR3 bases: TGTGCCAGCTACTCCCGACGGTCTCGCAATCAGCCCCAGCATTTT.

This sequence joins TRBV24-1 and TRBJ2-3, with D perhaps TRBD1 (5 bases). There are 14 residues in the CDR3. Germline loops: CDR1 KGHDR, CDR2 SFDVKD. Trimming left V 4 bases short and J 3 bases short, with 10 bases between. CDR3 protein: CATSDRVETDTQYF. In DNA, the CDR3 is TGTGCCACCAGTGACAGGGTTGAGACAGATACGCAGTATTTT.

The chain is built from TRBV6-1 and TRBJ2-3; TRBD1 matches at 12 bases. The CDR3 covers 15 residues. Per the germline V gene, CDR1 is MNHNS and CDR2 is SASEGT. J lost 3 bases, V lost 3 bases, and 1 base had no gene match. The CDR3 loop is CASSEGQGATDTQYF. CDR3 DNA: TGTGCCAGCAGTGAGGGACAGGGGGCAACAGATACGCAGTATTTT.

This chain connects TRBV28 to TRBJ1-5, with D possibly being TRBD1 (6 bases). The CDR3 consists of 16 residues. Trimming shortened V by 3 bases and J by 7 bases, and 19 bases separated the two germline ends. Germline loops: CDR1 MDHEN, CDR2 SYDVKM. CDR3 in DNA: TGTGCCAGCAGTTTTATAAGTGGGGGCTTCGGGCAGCCCCAGCATTTT. It is translated as CASSFISGGFGQPQHF.

The CDR3 sequence: CASSLAWGSYNEQFF. The CDR3 bases are TGTGCCAGCAGCTTAGCTTGGGGCTCCTACAATGAGCAGTTCTTC. The chain links TRBV11-2 to TRBJ2-1; D uncertain. V was cut by 1 base and J by 0 bases, with 7 bases left in between. From germline, CDR1 is SGHAT and CDR2 FQNNGV. There are 15 residues in the CDR3.

The rearrangement uses TRBV27 and TRBJ1-4; 8 bases agree with TRBD1. Germline V CDR1 and CDR2: MNHEY, SMNVEV (reference sequence). This CDR3 is built from 15 residues. The V and J ends lost 3 bases and 7 bases, in that order; junction bases with no gene match: 7. CDR3 sequence (DNA): TGTGCCAGCAGTTTCCAGGGGGCTCTGGGTGAAAAACTGTTTTTT. Protein sequence: CASSFQGALGEKLFF.

The rearrangement uses TRBV5-1 and TRBJ2-5, with D hard to call. There are 14 residues in the CDR3. Germline assignment: CDR1 SGHRS and CDR2 YFSETQ. V gave up 2 bases and J gave up 2 bases, with 10 bases separating them. For the CDR3, the DNA is TGCGCCAGCAGCTTCGAGCGCATACAAGAGACCCAGTACTTC. It encodes CASSFERIQETQYF.